This T cell receptor beta chain was found in a study of vaccination effects on CD4 cells after COVID-19. As for the study in general: Post-vaccine specimens arrived a median 72 days past the second dose.

Points on this clone: The antigen remains unidentified.

Some clones are missing from TCRdb's copy, which holds only in-frame ones; the method was immunoSEQ multiplex PCR. Of 12,000 or so clones detected, approximately 75% appear once; the ten largest clones hold 8% to 10%. V dropped 5 bases and J dropped 2 bases, with 12 bases sitting between them. The germline CDR1 and CDR2 sequences are SGHTA and FQGTGA. This CDR3 is 14 amino acids long. ViraFEST assay sequencing came after antigen-specific CD4+ T cells were expanded with viral peptide pools. CD4+ T cell isolation took place after about 11 days of culture. Participants were given two doses of BNT162b2 or mRNA-1273 vaccine. PBMC were cultured at roughly 2.2 million per well with about 10 IU/ml IL-2 and around 9.2 ug/ml peptides.

Here the sequenced sample was CD4+ T cells from PBMCs cultured with SARS-CoV-2 spike peptides, taken after COVID-19 vaccination. This clonotype was sampled from a human donor who received a COVID-19 vaccine. The chain links TRBV7-3 to TRBJ1-1, with D possibly matching TRBD1 (6 bases). The CDR3 here is CASSLLGANTEAFF. CDR3 nucleotides: TGTGCCAGCAGCCTCCTGGGGGCCAACACTGAAGCTTTCTTT.